A single sample is the source of the 13 T cell receptor beta chains below, sequenced in a study of blood T cells in healthy people across ages (dated by TCRdb to between 2015 and 2016). Libraries came from 5' RACE. This sample was sequenced with an Illumina HiSeq 2500. The second PCR ran for about 6 to 11 cycles and used a J-beta primer mix along with a sample-barcoded 5' primer. The public reads were reprocessed in TCRdb via fastp at Q25 and MiXCR, keeping in-frame beta chains. Rows merge per CDR3 protein into single entries with the most common DNA and genes. The sample table shows 550,000 to 750,000 distinct CDR3 sequences, and approximately 21% are seen once. The top ten constitute approximately 3.7% of the sample. Sequencing was carried out using blood. These receptors all stem from a man in his 70s in good health.

V gene TRBV20-1 combines with J gene TRBJ2-5, with D possibly matching TRBD1 (5 bases). Germline CDR1 reads DFQATT; CDR2 reads SNEGSKA (reference sequence). The CDR3 has 14 amino acids. V was pared by 3 bases and J by 7 bases, with 18 bases between. CDR3 amino acids: CSASDSQGYGTQYF. The CDR3 bases are TGCAGTGCTAGCGATTCGCAGGGATACGGGACCCAGTACTTC.

This clonotype was detected ten times or more. The genes are TRBV20-1 and TRBJ2-5; TRBD2 matches 9 bases. The CDR3 has 15 residues. V was clipped by 0 bases and J by 5 bases; unmatched bases: 7. The V gene's germline CDR1 is DFQATT and CDR2 SNEGSKA (reference sequence). CDR3 DNA: TGCAGTGCTAGAGATGGTGCGGGAGGGCATGAGACCCAGTACTTC. Translation gives CSARDGAGGHETQYF.

This clonotype was counted only a few times. The rearrangement joins TRBV7-2 to TRBJ1-2; D remains ambiguous. Trimming cost V 5 bases and J 2 bases, with 12 bases left between them. Per germline, CDR1 SGHTA and CDR2 FQGNSA. The length of the CDR3 is 14 residues. Here the CDR3 reads CASSLKRGNYGYTF. In DNA, the CDR3 is TGTGCCAGCAGCCTAAAGCGGGGAAACTATGGCTACACCTTC.

There are a few counts of this clonotype. This clone may be a read error of a much larger clone one base away. This chain links TRBV28 with TRBJ2-1; D is unresolved. From germline, CDR1 is MDHEN and CDR2 SYDVKM. There are 14 residues in the CDR3. CDR3 amino acids: CASSFRAAQETQHF. The CDR3 DNA is TGTGCCAGCAGTTTTAGGGCGGCACAAGAGACCCAGCACTTC. Together with reference TRBV28 and TRBJ2-1, the CDR3 gives the full variable domain: DVKVTQSSRYLVKRTGEKVFLECVQDMDHENMFWYRQDPGLGLRLIYFSYDVKMKEKGDIPEGYSVSREKKERFSLILESASTNQTSMYLCASSFRAAQETQHFGPGTRLTVL.

This clonotype showed up many times. The CDR3 DNA sequence: TGTGCCACCAGCAGAGATCTGACTAGCGGTTACGAGCAGTACTTC. This gives the protein CATSRDLTSGYEQYF. The rearrangement joins TRBV15 to TRBJ2-7, with 9 bases lining up with TRBD2. Germline values: CDR1 LNHNV, CDR2 YYDKDF (reference sequence). The length of the CDR3 is 15 residues. After removal of 0 bases from V and 4 bases from J, the junction contained 4 bases not matched to a gene.

V gene TRBV5-1 combines with J gene TRBJ1-2; 8 bases are a match to TRBD1. The CDR3 length is 14 residues. CDR1 and CDR2 (germline): SGHRS, YFSETQ. After removal of 0 bases from V and 4 bases from J, the junction contained 2 bases not matched to a gene. The CDR3 nucleotides read TGCGCCAGCAGCTTGGAGACAGGGGTCTATGGCTACACCTTC. It translates to CASSLETGVYGYTF.

The V call is TRBV5-5, the J call TRBJ2-1; a weak D match, TRBD2 (6 bases). V lost 4 bases and J lost 5, with 16 bases in between. Germline-derived CDR1 and CDR2 are SGHKS and YYEKEE (reference sequence). The CDR3 covers 15 residues. The CDR3 DNA sequence: TGTGCCAGCAGCCCCATCCTAGCGACGCACAATGAGCAGTTCTTC. Translating gives CASSPILATHNEQFF. Complete variable domain (other parts from reference TRBV5-5 and TRBJ2-1): DAGVTQSPTHLIKTRGQQVTLRCSPISGHKSVSWYQQVLGQGPQFIFQYYEKEERGRGNFPDRFSARQFPNYSSELNVNALLLGDSALYLCASSPILATHNEQFFGPGTRLTVL.

V gene TRBV20-1 combines with J gene TRBJ1-2, with 7 nucleotides matching TRBD1. CDR1 and CDR2 from the germline V gene are DFQATT and SNEGSKA (reference sequence). The CDR3 covers 14 residues. V lost 5 bases to trimming and J lost 3 bases; unmatched junction nucleotides: 9. The CDR3 loop reads CSALVRDRDYGYTF. CDR3 sequence (DNA): TGCAGTGCTCTCGTCCGGGACAGAGACTATGGCTACACCTTC.

The rearrangement joins TRBV6-2 or TRBV6-3 to TRBJ2-2, with TRBD1 as a possible D gene (5 bases). The CDR3 has 13 amino acids. CDR1 and CDR2 from the germline V gene are MNHEY and SVGEGT. V was shortened by 6 bases and J by 5 bases, with 10 bases between the two germline ends. This CDR3 reads CASSRQKTGELFF. CDR3 DNA sequence: TGTGCCAGCAGCCGACAGAAGACCGGGGAGCTGTTTTTT.

This clonotype was seen repeatedly, ten times or more. The rearrangement uses TRBV29-1 and TRBJ2-7; D might be TRBD1 (5 bases). Per the germline V gene, CDR1 is SQVTM and CDR2 is ANQGSEA. CDR3 length: 14 residues. Trimming cost V 1 base and J 2 bases, with 12 bases left between them. The CDR3 DNA sequence: TGCAGCGTTGAAGTTAGGCAGGGAACCTACGAGCAGTACTTC. Its translation: CSVEVRQGTYEQYF.

The chain uses TRBV10-3 and TRBJ1-4; no reliable D call. V shed 8 bases and J shed 1 base, with 8 bases lying between them. Looked up from germline, CDR1 is ENHRY and CDR2 is SYGVKD. The CDR3 is 13 amino acids. The DNA of the CDR3 is TGTGCCATCCGGGCAGGAACTAATGAAAAACTGTTTTTT. Protein sequence: CAIRAGTNEKLFF.

In its sample, this clonotype was seen many times. This chain joins TRBV5-1 and TRBJ2-5; 12 bases fit TRBD2. The CDR3 has 15 amino acids. CDR1 SGHRS and CDR2 YFSETQ come from the germline V gene. The trim removed 4 bases at V and 2 bases at J, leaving 3 bases unmatched. This chain's CDR3 is CASSALAGGQETQYF. The CDR3 bases are TGCGCCAGCAGCGCACTAGCGGGAGGACAAGAGACCCAGTACTTC.

The rearrangement uses TRBV20-1 and TRBJ1-4, with TRBD1 matching 9 bases. The CDR3 is 15 amino acids. Germline V gene sequence: CDR1 DFQATT, CDR2 SNEGSKA (reference sequence). After removal of 5 bases from V and 4 bases from J, the junction contained 8 bases not matched to a gene. As DNA, the CDR3 is TGCAGTGCTCTCCGGGACAGGGAGGGTAATGAAAAACTGTTTTTT. It encodes CSALRDREGNEKLFF.